This T cell receptor beta chain derives from a study of cytomegalovirus exposure and HLA in healthy donors. In the case of this clone: What it binds is unknown.

Study results and caveats: Overall, approximately 150 TCR beta chains were annotated as cytomegalovirus-associated. Compared with the approximately 680-donor mean, an Asian-associated ancestry cluster reportedly had fewer N-insertions, according to a later analysis. Common viral pathogens (according to a later analysis) appeared linked to several of the most significant clusters. Sequencing artifact likely explains a cluster of highly shared sequence variants.

Germline CDR1 and CDR2: SGHTA and FQGTGA. V shed 0 bases, J shed 9 bases, and the junction held 3 bases outside the gene matches. There are 15 residues in the CDR3. With 60 Vbeta and 13 Jbeta primers, the PCR was carried out. Some clones are missing from TCRdb's copy, which holds only in-frame ones; the method was immunoSEQ multiplex PCR. The repertoire holds 200,000 or so clones, with roughly 80% as singletons. This chain links TRBV7-3 with TRBJ2-1, with 12 positions matching TRBD2. This clonotype was obtained from a woman aged 45-59 years in good health and CMV-seropositive. Sequencing was done on a sample of PBMCs. DNA of the CDR3: TGTGCCAGCAGCTTAACGGGGACTAGCGGGTTTGAGCAGTTCTTC. It specifies CASSLTGTSGFEQFF.